Listed here are 21 T cell receptor beta chains from one sample, sequenced in a study of cytomegalovirus exposure and HLA in healthy donors. This PCR relied on a set of 60 Vbeta primers and 13 Jbeta primers. Generated by immunoSEQ multiplex PCR, the TCRdb table keeps only in-frame clones and is missing some. The data contain about 220,000 clones, 65% to 85% of them seen just once; the ten biggest clones take up more than 0.6%. Input material: PBMCs. Receptors originate from a boy aged 2 to 10 in good health and CMV-seronegative.

CDR3 DNA sequence: TGCGCCAGCAGCTCCGGGACATCCAATTCACCCCTCCACTTT. It codes for CASSSGTSNSPLHF. This chain joins TRBV5-1 and TRBJ1-6; possibly TRBD1 for D (6 bases). Trimming shortened V by 3 bases and J by 7 bases, and 11 bases separated the two germline ends. This CDR3 spans 14 amino acids. Germline-derived CDR1 and CDR2 are SGHRS and YFSETQ.

In this sample, this clone turned up once. V usage is TRBV7-2 and J usage is TRBJ1-1, with 8 bases lining up with TRBD1. The CDR3 is 16 residues long. Germline trimming cut 1 base from V and 5 bases from J; bases unmatched to any gene: 9. Germline values: CDR1 SGHTA, CDR2 FQGNSA. For the CDR3, the DNA is TGTGCCAGCAGCTTAGGGGGGACAGGACATGGGACTGAAGCTTTCTTT. Its protein is CASSLGGTGHGTEAFF.

The V gene is TRBV11-2, the J gene TRBJ1-1; 10 bases map to TRBD1. This CDR3 contains 15 residues. CDR1 is SGHAT and CDR2 is FQNNGV in the germline V gene. V trimming: 5 bases; J trimming: 5 bases; junction bases outside the gene matches: 8. The CDR3 spells CASSQRQGARTEAFF. DNA for the CDR3: TGTGCCAGCAGCCAACGACAGGGGGCGCGGACTGAAGCTTTCTTT.

The chain uses TRBV2 and TRBJ1-2; 7 nucleotides line up with TRBD1. Germline assignment: CDR1 SNHLY and CDR2 FYNNEI. This CDR3 has 12 residues. Losses at the gene ends were 9 bases for V and 3 bases for J; bases not matched to a gene: 4. The CDR3 DNA is TGTGCCAGTTTTCAGGGGGACTATGGCTACACCTTC. As protein: CASFQGDYGYTF.

This chain joins TRBV7-9 and TRBJ2-1; perhaps TRBD2 as D (6 bases). The CDR3 contains 16 residues. Germline V gene data show CDR1 as SEHNR and CDR2 as FQNEAQ (reference sequence). V shed 4 bases and J shed 5 bases, with 18 bases lying between them. CDR3 nucleotides: TGTGCCAGCAGCTCTAGTGGGGGTTGGGGGGACAATGAGCAGTTCTTC. This sequence encodes CASSSSGGWGDNEQFF.

V usage is TRBV5-1 and J usage is TRBJ2-7, with D perhaps matching TRBD2 (6 bases). In germline, CDR1 is SGHRS, CDR2 YFSETQ. The V end was cut by 0 bases, the J end by 4 bases, with 14 bases between. The CDR3 sequence is 15 residues long. The DNA of the CDR3 is TGCGCCAGCAGCTTGGATGGGACTGGGAATTACGAGCAGTACTTC. This gives the protein CASSLDGTGNYEQYF.

This chain uses TRBV27 with TRBJ1-2, with TRBD1 identical over 7 bases. The CDR3 extends over 15 amino acids. Germline trimming cut 2 bases from V and 4 bases from J; bases unmatched to any gene: 7. The germline V gene has CDR1 MNHEY and CDR2 SMNVEV (reference sequence). The CDR3 region is CASSLKQGISYGYTF. The CDR3 coding sequence is TGTGCCAGCAGTTTAAAACAGGGGATCTCCTATGGCTACACCTTC.

The V and J genes are TRBV7-9 and TRBJ1-2; 9 nucleotides agree with TRBD1. Germline V CDR1 and CDR2: SEHNR, FQNEAQ (reference sequence). This CDR3 is built from 16 residues. The ends lost 5 bases at V and 7 bases at J; junction bases unmatched: 14. CDR3 protein: CASSPISTGGKGGYTF. The CDR3 DNA reads TGTGCCAGCAGCCCAATATCTACAGGGGGCAAGGGTGGCTACACCTTC.

This chain joins TRBV27 and TRBJ2-7; the match to TRBD1 covers 11 bases. J was trimmed by 2 bases and V by 1 base; bases with no gene match: 4. The CDR3 covers 16 residues. From germline, CDR1 is MNHEY and CDR2 SMNVEV (reference sequence). CDR3 coding DNA: TGTGCCAGCAGTTTATTAGGGGGACAGGGGGCCTACGAGCAGTACTTC. Protein: CASSLLGGQGAYEQYF.

This chain links TRBV21-1 with TRBJ1-1. TRBV21-1 is marked as a pseudogene. CDR3 length: 14 residues. The CDR3 reads CASSQGGGKNEAFF. The DNA of the CDR3 is TGTGCCAGCAGCCAAGGGGGGGGAAAAAATGAAGCTTTCTTT.

The CDR3 DNA follows: TGTGCCAGTAGTCGGGCGGGTCGGACGAGCGAGCAGTACTTC. It is translated as CASSRAGRTSEQYF. The V and J genes are TRBV19 and TRBJ2-7; tentative D call: TRBD2 (5 bases). V lost 5 bases and J lost 6, with 17 bases in between. The germline V gene encodes CDR1 LNHDA and CDR2 SQIVND (reference sequence). This CDR3 comprises 14 residues.

The V call is TRBV5-5, the J call TRBJ2-5, with D maybe TRBD1 (5 bases). The V end was cut by 0 bases, the J end by 4 bases, with 7 bases between. This CDR3 has 13 amino acids. The V gene's germline CDR1 is SGHKS and CDR2 YYEKEE (reference sequence). The CDR3 DNA reads TGTGCCAGCAGCTTGGGGCAGGGAGAGACCCAGTACTTC. Residues: CASSLGQGETQYF.

The V gene is TRBV4-2, the J gene TRBJ2-4; 7 bases agree with TRBD1. The length of the CDR3 is 15 residues. The ends lost 1 base at V and 6 bases at J; junction bases unmatched: 6. Germline CDR1 reads LGHNA; CDR2 reads YNFKEQ. CDR3 region: CASSQGTGAGNIQYF. In DNA, the CDR3 is TGTGCCAGCAGCCAAGGAACAGGGGCGGGAAACATTCAGTACTTC.

V gene TRBV2 combines with J gene TRBJ2-6; D gene ambiguous. V dropped 3 bases and J dropped 2 bases, with 8 bases sitting between them. Germline V gene sequence: CDR1 SNHLY, CDR2 FYNNEI. The CDR3 is 15 residues long. Here the CDR3 DNA reads TGTGCCAGCAGTGAGGTAGTAACTGGGGCCAACGTCCTGACTTTC. Translating gives CASSEVVTGANVLTF. The whole variable domain, remainder taken from reference TRBV2 and TRBJ2-6, is EPEVTQTPSHQVTQMGQEVILRCVPISNHLYFYWYRQILGQKVEFLVSFYNNEISEKSEIFDDQFSVERPDGSNFTLKIRSTKLEDSAMYFCASSEVVTGANVLTFGAGSRLTVL.

The rearrangement uses TRBV9 and TRBJ1-5; 7 bases fit TRBD1. The CDR3 loop spans 14 amino acids. The V gene end was trimmed by 3 bases and the J gene end by 4 bases; junction bases not matched to a gene: 4. The V gene's germline CDR1 is SGDLS and CDR2 YYNGEE. CDR3 region: CASSAGTENQPQHF. For the CDR3, the DNA is TGTGCCAGCAGCGCCGGGACAGAAAATCAGCCCCAGCATTTT.

This clone was observed a few times. The chain recombines TRBV2 with TRBJ1-1; D gene unclear. The CDR3 consists of 13 residues. Germline CDR1 and CDR2: SNHLY and FYNNEI. V lost 5 bases and J lost 0, with 7 bases in between. The CDR3 DNA follows: TGTGCCAGCAGTCCTACTATGAACACTGAAGCTTTCTTT. Its protein product is CASSPTMNTEAFF.

The chain uses TRBV7-9 and TRBJ2-6, with 9 bases identical to TRBD2. J gave up 0 bases and V 1 base, and 7 bases lay outside the gene matches. Per the germline V gene, CDR1 is SEHNR and CDR2 is FQNEAQ (reference sequence). This CDR3 has 19 amino acids. CDR3 loop: CASSLGAGGPSSGANVLTF. The CDR3 DNA reads as TGTGCCAGCAGCTTAGGAGCGGGGGGCCCGAGCTCTGGGGCCAACGTCCTGACTTTC.

The chain combines TRBV11-2 with TRBJ2-1; tentative D call: TRBD2 (5 bases). Trimming took 1 base from V and 4 from J, leaving 14 bases between them. The CDR3 has 16 amino acids. The V gene's germline CDR1 is SGHAT and CDR2 FQNNGV. CDR3 protein: CASSLVGVAAYNEQFF. CDR3 bases: TGTGCCAGCAGCTTAGTCGGGGTAGCCGCGTACAATGAGCAGTTCTTC.

The CDR3 DNA reads as TGCGCCAGCAGGGTCGGGGGTGAGGTGAACACTGAAGCTTTCTTT. Protein sequence: CASRVGGEVNTEAFF. The chain joins TRBV5-1 to TRBJ1-1; D is perhaps TRBD1 (5 bases). V dropped 5 bases and J dropped 0 bases, with 14 bases sitting between them. This CDR3 contains 15 residues. The V gene's germline CDR1 is SGHRS and CDR2 YFSETQ.

The sample holds a few counts of this clone. The chain employs TRBV12-5 and TRBJ1-1; the D is unclear. The CDR3 extends over 15 amino acids. Trimming took 6 bases from V and 1 from J, leaving 15 bases between them. The germline gives CDR1 LGHNT, CDR2 FRNRAP. The CDR3 loop reads CASGEPGRTNTEAFF. The CDR3 region has the DNA TGTGCTAGTGGAGAACCGGGGAGGACGAACACTGAAGCTTTCTTT.

This rearrangement joins TRBV6-5 to TRBJ1-4; TRBD1 aligns across 10 bases. This CDR3 has 16 amino acids. V was pared by 1 base and J by 8 bases, with 7 bases of the junction left unmatched. CDR1 and CDR2 (germline): MNHEY, SVGAGI. DNA for the CDR3: TGTGCCAGCAGTTACTGGGACAGGGGAATTTTGGAAAAACTGTTTTTT. Translating it yields CASSYWDRGILEKLFF.